This record covers a single T cell receptor beta chain. Its target is not known. This entry is derived from a study of shared clonotypes between healthy human individuals. The study, taken as a whole, reports: With a handful of donors compared, around 5% of naive CD4 clonotypes were shared.

Naivety among CD8 cells was defined by CD45RO negativity and positive CCR7 selection, thereby excluding terminally differentiated effector memory CD45RA+ cells. The CDR3 is made up of 13 amino acids. Between the trimmed V and J ends, which lost 6 bases and 1 base, there was a span of 11 bases. Germline values: CDR1 SGHRS, CDR2 YFSETQ. Produced via immunoSEQ multiplex PCR; TCRdb's table is partial and in-frame only. Of about 2.2 million clones in the sample, 90% to 95% are singletons; the top ten hold roughly 1.7%. This rearrangement joins TRBV5-1 to TRBJ2-7; D is ambiguous. Sequenced: naive CD8+ T cells from PBMCs. This TCR derives from a man younger than 35 in good health. Some clones in this sample may be carry-over from other donors' samples. CDR3 in amino acids: CASNKDGSYEQYF. In nucleotides, the CDR3 is TGCGCCAGCAACAAAGACGGTTCCTACGAGCAGTACTTC. Full variable domain (outside the CDR3, taken from reference TRBV5-1 and TRBJ2-7): KAGVTQTPRYLIKTRGQQVTLSCSPISGHRSVSWYQQTPGQGLQFLFEYFSETQRNKGNFPGRFSGRQFSNSRSEMNVSTLELGDSALYLCASNKDGSYEQYFGPGTRLTVT.